These 7 T cell receptor beta chains originate from one sample sequenced in a study of T cells in Graves' hyperthyroidism and ophthalmopathy. Using RNA transcripts as the source, TCR beta CDR3 regions were amplified. The primer set for the first-round RT-PCR of the TCR CDR3 was HTBI. In TCRdb, the multiplex PCR reads were re-called with MiXCR into one record per CDR3 protein. The table has 100,000 to 140,000 distinct CDR3 sequences, about 17% seen once. The source material was blood. These receptors all stem from a woman between 45 and 60 years old with Graves' hyperthyroidism.

The sample holds many counts of this clonotype. The V gene is TRBV11-2, the J gene TRBJ2-3; TRBD2 matches at 14 bases. V was pared by 0 bases and J by 7 bases, with 9 bases of the junction left unmatched. The CDR3 is made up of 18 amino acids. Germline CDR1 SGHAT, CDR2 FQNNGV. CDR3 DNA: TGTGCCAGCAGCTTAGACCACCCGGGACTAGCGGGAGTCAATACGCAGTATTTT. Encoded protein: CASSLDHPGLAGVNTQYF.

This clonotype was counted at least ten times. The chain uses TRBV3-1 and TRBJ2-1, with D possibly matching TRBD1 (6 bases). The germline V and J ends were trimmed by 4 bases and 13 bases, with 17 bases remaining between them. The CDR3 runs to 13 residues. The germline gives CDR1 LGHDT, CDR2 YNNKEL (reference sequence). In DNA form, the CDR3 reads TGTGCCAGCAGCCTGCCCGGACAGTCAGTCCAGTTCTTC. Encoded protein: CASSLPGQSVQFF.

Many counts were recorded for this clonotype. V is TRBV3-1 and J is TRBJ1-6; D is undetermined. V shed 5 bases and J shed 5 bases, with 7 bases lying between them. CDR3 length: 13 residues. The germline V gene encodes CDR1 LGHDT and CDR2 YNNKEL (reference sequence). CDR3 region: CASSLSHNSPLHF. The CDR3 bases are TGTGCCAGCAGCTTGAGCCATAATTCACCCCTCCACTTT.

Ten or more counts support this clonotype. The chain combines TRBV30 with TRBJ2-1; a possible D gene is TRBD2 (5 bases). The CDR3 extends over 11 amino acids. Germline values: CDR1 GTSNPN, CDR2 SVGIG (reference sequence). Trimming removed 7 bases from V and 8 bases from J, with 12 bases in between. The DNA of the CDR3 is TGTGCCTCGGAGGTATGGGATGAGCAGTTCTTC. As protein: CASEVWDEQFF. The whole variable domain, remainder taken from reference TRBV30 and TRBJ2-1, is SQTIHQWPATLVQPVGSPLSLECTVEGTSNPNLYWYRQAAGRGLQLLFYSVGIGQISSEVPQNLSASRPQDRQFILSSKKLLLSDSGFYLCASEVWDEQFFGPGTRLTVL.

The CDR3 bases are TGTGCCAGCAGCTCCGGAGGGCTTAGGAATGAGCAGTTCTTC. Its translation is CASSSGGLRNEQFF. V usage is TRBV7-6 and J usage is TRBJ2-1, with D possibly matching TRBD2 (6 bases). The CDR3 runs to 14 residues. Germline lookup yields CDR1 SGHVS and CDR2 FNYEAQ. The V end lost 4 bases, the J end lost 7 bases, and 14 bases lay between the germline ends.

This clonotype was detected many times. The gene calls are TRBV20-1 and TRBJ2-3; possibly TRBD2 for D (6 bases). Germline assignment: CDR1 DFQATT and CDR2 SNEGSKA (reference sequence). The V and J ends lost 5 bases and 0 bases respectively, with 18 bases between them. The CDR3 loop spans 16 amino acids. This CDR3 reads CSASVWGEASTDTQYF. The CDR3 DNA reads TGCAGTGCTTCCGTATGGGGGGAAGCTAGCACAGATACGCAGTATTTT.

Notes on this clonotype: Being one base from a much bigger clone, this may be a read error. The CDR3: CASGSSLAGVTETQYF. DNA of the CDR3: TGTGCCAGCGGTTCTTCCCTAGCGGGAGTCACAGAGACCCAGTACTTC. The chain links TRBV12-3 or TRBV12-4 to TRBJ2-5, with TRBD2 identical over 10 bases. Losses at the gene ends were 8 bases for V and 4 bases for J; bases not matched to a gene: 13. The CDR3 sequence is 16 residues long.